A single TCR beta chain is shown here with its context. Deletions cut 3 bases from V and 5 bases from J, with 11 bases between. Germline CDR1 and CDR2: GTSNPN and SVGIG (reference sequence). The CDR3 runs to 13 residues. In the original processing: Amplified reference gene primers provided the basis for estimating nucleated cell counts. Clones were read by immunoSEQ multiplex PCR, and TCRdb kept only the in-frame ones, dropping some. The V and J calls and clone size come from that table; D and trimming were worked out from the DNA. The data show about 260,000 clones, with around nine tenths seen just once and over 5% held by the top ten. This record belongs to a study of blood T cell repertoires in COVID-19. Study in general: PBMCs, B-cell-depleted T cells, or T cells provided the cDNA or gDNA that made up the material.

Source material: peripheral blood. The source of this sequence is a woman aged 55-69 years with COVID-19, enrolled during active disease. The rearrangement links TRBV30 to TRBJ1-3; D is perhaps TRBD1 (5 bases). CDR3 amino acids: CAWSRASRNTIYF. The DNA of the CDR3 is TGTGCCTGGAGCAGGGCCTCGAGAAACACCATATATTTT.